The sequence of this T cell receptor beta chain was determined in a study of beta chain features in type 1 diabetes. Study-level points and caveats: VDJ junctions sequenced from type 1 diabetes patients showed fewer insertions and more deletions.

The germline gives CDR1 SGHRS, CDR2 YFSETQ. This CDR3 is 14 amino acids long. About this clone itself: Its antigen remains unidentified.

cDNA synthesis used the whole RNA isolate, giving expressed TCRB sequences. TCRdb keeps only in-frame clones here, not all; method: immunoSEQ multiplex PCR. The data hold approximately 150,000 clones, with about 9.8% observed a single time. The sample comprised central memory CD4+ T cells from blood. The chain carries TRBV5-1 and TRBJ2-5; D might be TRBD1 (5 bases). The end of the DNA is better explained by TRBJ2-7, so the J call may be wrong. The clonotype originates from a woman aged 18-30 years in good health. CDR3 in amino acids: CASRLTASFYEQYF. CDR3 nucleotide sequence: TGCGCCAGCAGACTGACAGCGAGCTTCTACGAGCAGTACTTC.